This paragraph reports one T cell receptor beta chain. The sample is drawn from a study of blood T cell repertoires in COVID-19. Across the study: Spain, Italy and the United States supplied samples that represented acute and convalescent COVID-19. Sample material is recorded as cDNA or gDNA derived from T cells, B-cell-depleted T cells, or PBMCs.

In the original workflow: Using reference gene primer amplification, nucleated cell counts were estimated. The repertoire was sequenced with immunoSEQ multiplex PCR; TCRdb's copy has only in-frame clones and lacks some. V and J calls and clone size follow that table, whereas D and trimming were derived from the DNA. Seen here are 150,000 or so clones, roughly nine tenths observed once, and the top ten hold less than 0.6%. V was pared by 3 bases and J by 5 bases, with 20 bases of the junction left unmatched. CDR3 length: 19 residues. Germline V lookup: CDR1 MNHEY, CDR2 SMNVEV (reference sequence). V usage is TRBV27 and J usage is TRBJ2-5; TRBD2 matches 8 bases. The sequencing sample was made of peripheral blood. The TCR sequence derives from a man aged 45-65 years with acute or convalescent COVID-19. CDR3 sequence reads: CASSFLGGAGGNPVETQYF. CDR3 coding DNA: TGTGCCAGCAGTTTTTTGGGTGGCGCGGGGGGAAACCCAGTGGAGACCCAGTACTTC.